This paragraph reports one T cell receptor beta chain. Its antigen is unknown. These data belong to a study of T cell clusters in autoimmune cytopenias. Overall study: Per sample, median TRB depth was roughly 56,000 reads, yielding a median approximately 2,400 distinct clonotypes. Study-level findings and limits: Exclusive TRB clusters were approximately 2.9-fold more numerous in healthy donors than in active autoimmune hepatitis.

Some 38,000 genome equivalents of blood DNA were amplified for TRB. TRB rearrangements were amplified by touch-down multiplex PCR with mixed TRB-A/B primers. With the multiplex PCR reads reprocessed, TCRdb shows one record per CDR3 protein and no DNA. In total, the table holds 15,000 or so distinct CDR3 sequences. Germline lookup yields CDR1 MNHNS and CDR2 SASEGT. CDR3 length: 11 residues. Sequenced sample: peripheral blood. The clonotype comes from a human donor with an autoimmune cytopenia or autoimmune hepatitis (not recorded which). The gene calls are TRBV6-1 and TRBJ1-2. This chain's CDR3 is CASSPYYGYTF.